This is a list of T cell receptor beta chains from one sample in a study of naive and memory T cell subsets. TCRdb re-called the UMI-ligation and nested PCR reads with MiXCR, one entry per CDR3 protein. This table holds around 29,000 distinct CDR3 sequences, around 11% found once. The sequenced material came from effector memory CD4+ T cells from blood. The receptors were sampled from a human donor in good health. The conserved cysteine and the conserved F or W are not part of the CDR3 here.

TRBV19	TRBJ2-7	ASRKQLGQGGTYEQY
TRBV20-1	TRBJ1-1	SAPGSTANTEAF
TRBV5-1	TRBJ2-4	ASVTLNSQNIQY
TRBV24-1	TRBJ2-5	ATSRGLQETQY
TRBV2	TRBJ1-3	ASGNRASGNTIY
TRBV2	TRBJ2-1	ASRDRVSYNEQF
TRBV6-2/TRBV6-3	TRBJ1-5	ASSLVDGARQPQH
TRBV11-2	TRBJ2-7	ASSLQGVTLYEQY
TRBV29-1	TRBJ2-6	SVGSGANVLT
TRBV5-1	TRBJ1-6	ASSLGPGQGGGPSPLH
TRBV20-1	TRBJ2-1	SARRLGSYNEQF
TRBV5-1	TRBJ2-1	ASRTGAGGLDEQF
TRBV18	TRBJ1-3	ASSPQSRPGSGNTIY
TRBV28	TRBJ1-5	ASSPSGTGVQPQH
TRBV18	TRBJ1-5	ASSPGQGGNEPQH
TRBV5-5	TRBJ2-3	ASSADRAIGTDTQY
TRBV20-1	TRBJ2-6	SGRETGANVLT
TRBV29-1	TRBJ2-1	SVANLGFLSSYNEQF
TRBV28	TRBJ2-4	ASTHWTSGQQNIQY
TRBV20-1	TRBJ2-7	SARRGSYEQY
TRBV7-8	TRBJ1-2	ASSLARSLYGYT
TRBV10-3	TRBJ2-1	AISVRDEQF
TRBV18	TRBJ2-7	ASSPPRGAGGTGEQY
TRBV6-1	TRBJ2-7	ASSGGQGLIKGEQY
TRBV30	TRBJ1-5	AWSVPGAYADQPQH
TRBV7-2	TRBJ2-5	ASSLTQETQY
TRBV20-1	TRBJ2-2	SARDSNRVWDTGELF
TRBV13	TRBJ2-3	ASSLASERTDTQY
TRBV4-2	TRBJ1-2	ASSQRVGEKGYGYT
TRBV12-3/TRBV12-4	TRBJ1-1	ASSFQPNTEAF
TRBV11-1	TRBJ2-1	ASSLGALTHNEQF
TRBV28	TRBJ2-3	ASSLTGTSTDTQY
TRBV5-4	TRBJ2-7	ASSRALRTDRTTYEQY
TRBV20-1	TRBJ2-1	SASTVKTYNEQF
TRBV30	TRBJ2-3	AWSRKGLATDTQY
TRBV6-2/TRBV6-3	TRBJ1-5	ASRAPGTPEPQH
TRBV7-9	TRBJ1-2	ASSPDPFQANYGYT
TRBV6-1	TRBJ2-3	ASSRDRGTDTQY
TRBV30	TRBJ1-1	AWSVSRSTEAF
TRBV19	TRBJ2-7	ASRVQDPPYEQY
TRBV7-8	TRBJ1-5	ASSYSTGFYSNQPQH
TRBV9	TRBJ2-7	ASSAVDRGSSYEQY
TRBV4-3	TRBJ1-1	ASSQDLGTEAF
TRBV12-3/TRBV12-4	TRBJ2-1	ASSPRGLGNEQF
TRBV12-3/TRBV12-4	TRBJ2-3	ASSPRAAGNTDTQY
TRBV11-2	TRBJ2-7	ASSSQPTGGAGSEQY
TRBV6-2/TRBV6-3	TRBJ2-3	ASSPYSGRGTDTQY
TRBV20-1	TRBJ2-1	SARSSGTPGRNEQF
TRBV2	TRBJ2-3	ASRDPGLATDTQY
TRBV18	TRBJ2-3	ASSPRTASTDTQY
TRBV27	TRBJ1-5	ASSSVTGGNQPQH
TRBV20-1	TRBJ1-5	SANKGGNQPQH
TRBV7-2	TRBJ2-7	ASSLVSGQGAYEQY
TRBV18	TRBJ2-1	ASSPQERSYNEQF
TRBV29-1	TRBJ1-5	SVGTATNQPQH
TRBV20-1	TRBJ2-1	SATPLGGSSYNEQF
TRBV6-2/TRBV6-3	TRBJ2-7	ASSYTDSTHTA
TRBV11-2	TRBJ2-2	ASSFPRGGGFAGELF
TRBV7-2	TRBJ1-5	ASSFPGGAQH